This T cell receptor (beta chain) comes out of a study of shared clonotypes between healthy human individuals. The overall study: Each donor contributed plates that comprised three CD4 naive, three CD4 memory, two CD8 naive and one CD8 memory.

Produced via immunoSEQ multiplex PCR; TCRdb's table is partial and in-frame only. The sample includes around 940,000 clones, around three quarters seen only once; the top ten take 1.5%. Findings and caveats of the study: Naive subsets generally exceeded memory subsets in estimated richness.

About this clone itself: The target antigen is unknown.

Trimming shortened V by 3 bases and J by 5 bases, and 26 bases separated the two germline ends. The V gene's germline CDR1 is SGDLS and CDR2 YYNGEE. The CDR3 has 19 amino acids. The sequenced sample consisted of memory CD4+ T cells sorted from blood. Subset given: CD45RA-negative fraction. The genes are TRBV9 and TRBJ1-4; weak D call: TRBD1 (6 bases). This TCR was recovered from a man aged 18 to 35 in good health. The chain's CDR3 is CASSAGPGRARGLNEKLFF. Here the CDR3 DNA reads TGTGCCAGCAGCGCCGGACCTGGGAGGGCGAGGGGGTTAAATGAAAAACTGTTTTTT.